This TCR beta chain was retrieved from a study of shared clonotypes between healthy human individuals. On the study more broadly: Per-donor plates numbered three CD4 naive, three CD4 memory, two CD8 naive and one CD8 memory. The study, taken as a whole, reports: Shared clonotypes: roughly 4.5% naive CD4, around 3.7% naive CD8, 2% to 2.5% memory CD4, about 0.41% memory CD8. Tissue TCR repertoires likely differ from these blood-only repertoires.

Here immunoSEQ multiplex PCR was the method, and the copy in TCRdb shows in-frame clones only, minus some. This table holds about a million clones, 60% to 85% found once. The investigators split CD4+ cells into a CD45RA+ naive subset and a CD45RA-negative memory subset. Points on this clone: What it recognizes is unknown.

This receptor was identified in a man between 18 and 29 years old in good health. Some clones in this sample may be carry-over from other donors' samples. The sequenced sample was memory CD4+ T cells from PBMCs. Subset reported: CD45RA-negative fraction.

As DNA, the CDR3 is TGTGCCAGCACCCCAAGGTCAGGCAGCACAGATACGCAGTATTTT. It translates to CASTPRSGSTDTQYF. The V gene is TRBV6-1, the J gene TRBJ2-3; no firm D call. Trimming shortened V by 7 bases and J by 0 bases, and 14 bases separated the two germline ends. Germline CDR1 is MNHNS and CDR2 is SASEGT. The CDR3 consists of 15 residues.